This T cell receptor (beta chain) was recovered during a study of T cell responses to AZD1222 COVID-19 vaccine. The germline V gene encodes CDR1 LGHDT and CDR2 YNNKEL (reference sequence). This CDR3 contains 16 residues. Germline trimming cut 4 bases from V and 4 bases from J; bases unmatched to any gene: 9. Measured with immunoSEQ multiplex PCR; TCRdb has only the in-frame clones, and not every one. The sample carries roughly 54,000 clones, 89% recorded once. Of note for this clone: Its antigen is as yet unknown.

Second-dose schedules of about 4 or about 12 weeks were combined. Study-wide points: Clonal diversity may have been underestimated in mostly white British donors. Repertoire sampling occurred only after the peak T cell response.

The sequence came from an adult who received the AZD1222 COVID-19 vaccine. This rearrangement joins TRBV3-1 (or the pseudogene TRBV3-2) to TRBJ2-1, with 8 nucleotides matching TRBD2. Material: peripheral blood, obtained 28 days after the second AZD1222 dose. This CDR3 reads CASSRPSAGGYNEQFF. The CDR3, as DNA: TGTGCCAGCAGCCGCCCCTCGGCGGGAGGTTACAATGAGCAGTTCTTC.